This T cell receptor beta chain emerged from a study of regulatory T cells in long-lasting Graves disease. Indicated time point: newly diagnosed GD, antithyroid drugs for less than 3 months. After RNA was extracted from PBMCs, the TCR library was made from it. Arm-PCR of CDR3 regions and iRepertoire HTBI primers were used to build TCR beta libraries. TCRdb recomputed calls from the multiplex PCR reads with MiXCR, one row per CDR3 protein. The sample lists fewer than 550,000 distinct CDR3 sequences, about 15% occurring once. These data were also reused for a study on T cells in Graves' hyperthyroidism and ophthalmopathy.

The source was peripheral blood mononuclear cells (PBMCs), collected at new diagnosis, from a patient treated with antithyroid drugs. This receptor was obtained from a woman aged 40 to 65 with Graves disease.

CDR3 protein: CSGIAGGTWDTQYF. The CDR3 nucleotides are TGCAGTGGTATAGCGGGAGGGACGTGGGATACGCAGTATTTT. The J gene is TRBJ2-3, the V gene TRBV20-1; 11 bases are shared with TRBD2. The CDR3 contains 14 residues. Germline-derived CDR1 and CDR2 are DFQATT and SNEGSKA (reference sequence). J gave up 6 bases and V 7 bases, and 9 bases lay outside the gene matches.